These T cell receptor beta chains were read from a single sample in a study of blood T cells in healthy people across ages. TCRdb called the 5' RACE reads again in MiXCR, with one record for every CDR3 protein. Of 790,000 or so distinct CDR3 sequences in the sample, about 45% were seen once. The material sequenced was blood. These receptors were taken from an older man in good health. CDR3s include the opening cysteine and the closing phenylalanine or tryptophan. A D gene is named only where the DNA matches it firmly. The size field is filled for only some rows; it gives once, few, many or a size class.

CDR3 protein: CSADREGWNADTQYF
CDR3 DNA: TGCAGTGCCGACAGGGAAGGATGGAACGCAGATACGCAGTATTTT
D gene: TRBD1
clone size: .
V gene: TRBV20-1
J gene: TRBJ2-3

CDR3 protein: CASSLGLAGGPSTDTQYF
CDR3 DNA: TGCGCCAGCAGCCTGGGACTAGCGGGAGGACCTAGCACAGATACGCAGTATTTT
D gene: TRBD2
clone size: few
V gene: TRBV5-1
J gene: TRBJ2-3

CDR3 protein: CSARPLAGGRRQYF
CDR3 DNA: TGCAGTGCTAGACCACTAGCGGGGGGTCGACGGCAGTACTTC
D gene: TRBD2
clone size: .
V gene: TRBV20-1
J gene: TRBJ2-7

CDR3 protein: CASSLRRTTDMQYF
CDR3 DNA: TGTGCCAGCAGTTTAAGACGGACAACAGATATGCAGTATTTT
D gene: .
clone size: .
V gene: TRBV12-3/TRBV12-4
J gene: TRBJ2-3

CDR3 protein: CSAPAGATNEKLFF
CDR3 DNA: TGCAGTGCTCCTGCTGGTGCAACTAATGAAAAACTGTTTTTT
D gene: .
clone size: few
V gene: TRBV20-1
J gene: TRBJ1-4

CDR3 protein: CASRSPSEAGANVLTF
CDR3 DNA: TGTGCCAGCAGATCGCCTTCGGAGGCTGGGGCCAACGTCCTGACTTTC
D gene: .
clone size: .
V gene: TRBV28
J gene: TRBJ2-6

CDR3 protein: CASSQRANSYNEQFF
CDR3 DNA: TGTGCCAGTAGCCAGAGGGCGAACTCCTACAATGAGCAGTTCTTC
D gene: .
clone size: .
V gene: TRBV19
J gene: TRBJ2-1

CDR3 protein: CSALTSAGLQETQYF
CDR3 DNA: TGCAGTGCCCTGACCTCTGCAGGTCTGCAAGAGACCCAGTACTTC
D gene: .
clone size: .
V gene: TRBV20-1
J gene: TRBJ2-5

CDR3 protein: CASSGYGTDEQFF
CDR3 DNA: TGTGCCAGCAGTGGGTACGGGACTGACGAGCAGTTCTTC
D gene: .
clone size: .
V gene: TRBV12-3/TRBV12-4
J gene: TRBJ2-1

CDR3 protein: CSVGGGQRAYEQYF
CDR3 DNA: TGCAGCGTTGGGGGGGGACAGCGGGCCTACGAGCAGTACTTC
D gene: .
clone size: .
V gene: TRBV29-1
J gene: TRBJ2-7

CDR3 protein: CASSQGGRSPYNEQFF
CDR3 DNA: TGCGCCAGCAGTCAAGGTGGCAGAAGCCCCTACAATGAGCAGTTCTTC
D gene: .
clone size: few
V gene: TRBV4-1
J gene: TRBJ2-1